A single sample gave rise to the 32 T cell receptor beta chains below, sequenced in a study of response to subunit inactivated influenza vaccine. Each CDR3 protein is one row after TCRdb ran MiXCR on the RT-PCR reads. In the table there are about 500,000 distinct CDR3 sequences, 16% of which are singletons. The source material was CD4+ T cells sorted from PBMCs, sampled around 25 months after vaccination. The receptors shown here come from a man between 45 and 75 years old who received an inactivated influenza vaccine.

The chain couples TRBV7-2 to TRBJ2-7; 7 bases are shared with TRBD1. V gave up 4 bases and J gave up 5 bases; unmatched junction bases: 8. The CDR3 has 14 amino acids. The germline V gene encodes CDR1 SGHTA and CDR2 FQGNSA. CDR3 DNA: TGTGCCAGCAGCTCCCCGGGACAGAGTAACGAGCAGTACTTC. Protein: CASSSPGQSNEQYF.

This clonotype was seen more than once but under ten times. V and J are TRBV6-2 or TRBV6-3 and TRBJ1-5, with no clear D. CDR1 and CDR2 (germline): MNHEY, SVGEGT. V was cut by 6 bases and J by 6 bases, with 9 bases left in between. CDR3 length: 12 residues. CDR3 DNA sequence: TGTGCCAGCAGCCCTGGGTCTCAGCCCCAGCATTTT. Amino acid sequence: CASSPGSQPQHF.

The chain couples TRBV5-4 to TRBJ2-2; D might be TRBD1 (6 bases). The V and J ends lost 3 bases and 8 bases respectively, with 14 bases between them. The CDR3 length is 14 residues. CDR1 is SGHNT, CDR2 YYREEE, per germline (reference sequence). The CDR3 protein is CASSSRMGAGELFF. The CDR3 bases are TGTGCCAGCAGCTCCCGTATGGGGGCGGGGGAGCTGTTTTTT.

The V and J genes are TRBV10-3 and TRBJ2-7, with D perhaps matching TRBD1 or TRBD2 (5 bases each). Trimming took 2 bases from V and 2 from J, leaving 16 bases between them. In germline, CDR1 is ENHRY, CDR2 SYGVKD. The length of the CDR3 is 16 residues. Here the CDR3 DNA reads TGTGCCATCAGTGAGGCTCCGGGACGTAGTACCTACGAGCAGTACTTC. Translation: CAISEAPGRSTYEQYF.

The V call is TRBV6-1, the J call TRBJ1-2; D remains unclear. Germline CDR1 reads MNHNS; CDR2 reads SASEGT. The CDR3 length is 17 residues. V shed 8 bases and J shed 3 bases, with 25 bases lying between them. CDR3 bases: TGTGCCAGCCTTACGAACTCAGCGGCGACCGTGGACTATGGCTACACCTTC. This gives the protein CASLTNSAATVDYGYTF.

This clonotype was seen only a few times. The CDR3 nucleotides read TGCAGTGCTAGTTATAGCGGGAGGGCCTACGAGCAGTACTTC. This translates into CSASYSGRAYEQYF. The gene calls are TRBV20-1 and TRBJ2-7; 11 bases line up with TRBD2. The CDR3 is 14 amino acids. Germline V gene data show CDR1 as DFQATT and CDR2 as SNEGSKA (reference sequence). Trimming removed 3 bases from V and 2 bases from J; junction bases left unmatched: 3.

In its sample, this clonotype was seen a few times. V and J are TRBV5-5 and TRBJ2-2; D is perhaps TRBD2 (6 bases). The CDR3 sequence is 14 residues long. Germline CDR1 SGHKS, CDR2 YYEKEE (reference sequence). The V and J ends lost 2 bases and 4 bases respectively, with 9 bases between them. CDR3 sequence: CASSFFGSTGELFF. CDR3 DNA: TGTGCCAGCAGCTTCTTCGGGAGCACCGGGGAGCTGTTTTTT. The full variable domain, in which reference TRBV5-5 and TRBJ2-2 provide the parts outside the CDR3, is DAGVTQSPTHLIKTRGQQVTLRCSPISGHKSVSWYQQVLGQGPQFIFQYYEKEERGRGNFPDRFSARQFPNYSSELNVNALLLGDSALYLCASSFFGSTGELFFGEGSRLTVL.

This clonotype was seen a handful of times. J is TRBJ2-1 and V is TRBV5-1; 9 nucleotides agree with TRBD2. This CDR3 contains 15 residues. With 4 bases clipped from V and 6 bases from J, the junction kept 8 bases outside the gene matches. Looked up from germline, CDR1 is SGHRS and CDR2 is YFSETQ. The CDR3 DNA sequence: TGCGCCAGCAGCCCGAGCGGGAGGATAGGCAATGAGCAGTTCTTC. Translated: CASSPSGRIGNEQFF.

This clonotype was detected only a few times. CDR3 DNA: TGTGCCAGCTCACCACCGAATCTGTCTGGGGCCAACGTCCTGACTTTC. Protein product: CASSPPNLSGANVLTF. The rearrangement uses TRBV18 and TRBJ2-6; D remains ambiguous. V was clipped by 0 bases and J by 1 base, with 7 bases between them. The CDR3 is 16 amino acids. In germline, CDR1 is KGHSH, CDR2 LQKENI.

The V call is TRBV5-6, the J call TRBJ2-7; 8 bases align to TRBD1. This CDR3 spans 15 amino acids. The ends lost 2 bases at V and 6 bases at J; junction bases unmatched: 10. Germline V CDR1 and CDR2: SGHDT, YYEEEE. This CDR3 is CASSFTGTGRGEQYF. For the CDR3, the DNA is TGTGCCAGCAGCTTTACCGGGACAGGCCGAGGCGAGCAGTACTTC.

The sample holds a few counts of this clonotype. This sequence joins TRBV7-2 and TRBJ2-7; 9 nucleotides line up with TRBD2. After removal of 1 base from V and 3 bases from J, the junction contained 4 bases not matched to a gene. Germline CDR1 reads SGHTA; CDR2 reads FQGNSA. CDR3 length equals 15 residues. As DNA, the CDR3 is TGTGCCAGCAGCTTAGAGGGACTAGCAGTCTACGAGCAGTACTTC. This translates into CASSLEGLAVYEQYF.

This clonotype has at least ten counts. The chain couples TRBV4-3 to TRBJ2-3; D is unresolved. Trimming took 1 base from V and 6 from J, leaving 8 bases between them. The CDR3 consists of 13 residues. Germline lookup yields CDR1 LGHNA and CDR2 YSLEER. The CDR3 DNA is TGCGCCAGCAGCCAAGCCGCTTGGGATACGCAGTATTTT. It is translated as CASSQAAWDTQYF.

This clonotype was seen more than once but under ten times. The chain uses TRBV12-3 or TRBV12-4 and TRBJ2-7; D might be TRBD1 (6 bases). V lost 4 bases and J lost 6, with 16 bases in between. This CDR3 has 14 amino acids. The CDR3 reads CASSSDQGRGEQYF. CDR3 sequence (DNA): TGTGCCAGCAGTTCTGACCAGGGGCGAGGCGAGCAGTACTTC.

This clonotype was recorded only once. This chain uses TRBV6-2 or TRBV6-3 with TRBJ2-1; 7 bases line up with TRBD2. The germline V gene encodes CDR1 MNHEY and CDR2 SVGEGT. J lost 6 bases, V lost 8 bases, and 10 bases had no gene match. CDR3 length equals 14 residues. DNA for the CDR3: TGTGCCAGCGCCCCAGGGCTAGCGGCCAATGAGCAGTTCTTC. Translated: CASAPGLAANEQFF.

This clonotype has just a few counts. The J gene is TRBJ1-6, the V gene TRBV5-1; D gene ambiguous. Trimming removed 0 bases at V and 2 bases at J, with 6 bases between. Germline CDR1 and CDR2: SGHRS and YFSETQ. This CDR3 contains 15 residues. In DNA, the CDR3 is TGCGCCAGCAGCTTGGACTCGACCTATAATTCACCCCTCCACTTT. This encodes CASSLDSTYNSPLHF.

CDR3 loop: CSARVAGGSTDTQYF. The CDR3 nucleotides read TGCAGTGCTAGAGTAGCGGGAGGGAGCACAGATACGCAGTATTTT. This chain links TRBV20-1 with TRBJ2-3; 11 bases line up with TRBD2. This CDR3 contains 15 residues. Germline CDR1 DFQATT, CDR2 SNEGSKA (reference sequence). V lost 1 base and J lost 0; bases outside the gene matches: 0.

This clonotype was seen only a few times. The V and J genes are TRBV7-9 and TRBJ1-5; 9 bases line up with TRBD1. The CDR3 is 14 residues long. Germline assignment: CDR1 SEHNR and CDR2 FQNEAQ (reference sequence). V shed 5 bases and J 7 bases; nucleotides not matched to a gene: 6. The CDR3 is CASSPGTGRQPQHF. The CDR3 DNA follows: TGTGCCAGCAGCCCCGGGACAGGGCGACAGCCCCAGCATTTT.

V gene TRBV20-1 combines with J gene TRBJ2-5, with 9 bases aligning to TRBD1. V shed 1 base, J shed 6 bases, and the junction held 3 bases outside the gene matches. Per the germline V gene, CDR1 is DFQATT and CDR2 is SNEGSKA (reference sequence). The CDR3 has 13 amino acids. CDR3 in amino acids: CSARGTGVQTQYF. DNA for the CDR3: TGCAGTGCTAGAGGGACAGGGGTACAGACCCAGTACTTC.

This clonotype has only a few counts. J is TRBJ2-7 and V is TRBV10-3, with 10 positions matching TRBD1. CDR1 ENHRY and CDR2 SYGVKD come from the germline V gene. CDR3 size: 12 residues. The V and J ends lost 10 bases and 4 bases, in that order; junction bases with no gene match: 4. CDR3 nucleotide sequence: TGTGCCACCGGGGACAGGGGTTACGAGCAGTACTTC. Encoded protein: CATGDRGYEQYF.

This chain links TRBV7-8 with TRBJ2-5; D is possibly TRBD2 (6 bases). V lost 4 bases to trimming and J lost 7 bases, with 19 bases between them. The CDR3 has 15 residues. Per the germline V gene, CDR1 is SGHVS and CDR2 is FQNEAQ. The CDR3 DNA sequence: TGTGCCAGCAGCTCCGACGGGACGGGAGTGGGGACCCAGTACTTC. Amino acid sequence: CASSSDGTGVGTQYF.

This clonotype was seen only a few times. The V call is TRBV4-3, the J call TRBJ1-4, with 10 positions matching TRBD1. In germline, CDR1 is LGHNA, CDR2 YSLEER. The CDR3 consists of 15 residues. Losses at the gene ends were 4 bases for V and 11 bases for J; bases not matched to a gene: 10. CDR3 coding DNA: TGCGCCAGCAGCCGCCAGTTCGGGACAGGGGATAAACTGTTTTTT. Encoded protein: CASSRQFGTGDKLFF.

The J gene is TRBJ1-1, the V gene TRBV7-2; D may be TRBD1 (5 bases). V dropped 6 bases and J dropped 5 bases, with 13 bases sitting between them. Germline values: CDR1 SGHTA, CDR2 FQGNSA. This CDR3 contains 13 residues. DNA for the CDR3: TGTGCCAGCAGGTCATCGTCAGGGACTGAAGCTTTCTTT. This translates into CASRSSSGTEAFF.

The V call is TRBV4-2, the J call TRBJ1-4; 11 bases agree with TRBD1. Unmatched junction bases numbered 4, after V lost 0 bases and J lost 7 bases. Germline-derived CDR1 and CDR2 are LGHNA and YNFKEQ. The length of the CDR3 is 16 residues. In nucleotides, the CDR3 is TGTGCCAGCAGCCAAGATCGGACAGGGGGCAGTGAAAAACTGTTTTTT. Residues: CASSQDRTGGSEKLFF.

The chain uses TRBV20-1 and TRBJ1-1; 7 nucleotides line up with TRBD1. Germline-derived CDR1 and CDR2 are DFQATT and SNEGSKA (reference sequence). CDR3 length: 13 residues. The junction had 8 bases not matched to a gene; V was cut back by 6 bases and J by 4 bases. CDR3 sequence (DNA): TGCAGTGCCCCCCAACAGGGGTCCACTGAAGCTTTCTTT. This sequence encodes CSAPQQGSTEAFF.

CDR3 nucleotides: TGTGCCAGCAGCCGTATAACTAGCGGGGGGCCGAGCGGCCATGAGCAGTTCTTC. Translation gives CASSRITSGGPSGHEQFF. V gene TRBV28 combines with J gene TRBJ2-1; TRBD2 matches at 12 bases. Germline lookup yields CDR1 MDHEN and CDR2 SYDVKM. The CDR3 spans 18 residues. Trimming removed 6 bases from V and 8 bases from J; junction bases left unmatched: 17.

The chain is built from TRBV14 and TRBJ2-5; 7 positions match TRBD1. Per germline, CDR1 SGHDN and CDR2 FVKESK. The CDR3 spans 14 residues. V gave up 2 bases and J gave up 5 bases; unmatched junction bases: 5. In DNA form, the CDR3 reads TGTGCCAGCAGCCAAAACAGGGGAGCTGAGACCCAGTACTTC. Protein product: CASSQNRGAETQYF.

The chain has TRBV5-1 and TRBJ1-1, with D tentatively TRBD1 (5 bases). CDR1 is SGHRS and CDR2 is YFSETQ in the germline V gene. V was trimmed by 2 bases and J by 7 bases, leaving 15 bases between them. The CDR3 runs 14 residues. Written as DNA, the CDR3 is TGCGCCAGCAGCTTCCAATCCGGGACCTTTGAAGCTTTCTTT. Protein: CASSFQSGTFEAFF. The full variable domain, with the rest looked up from reference TRBV5-1 and TRBJ1-1, is KAGVTQTPRYLIKTRGQQVTLSCSPISGHRSVSWYQQTPGQGLQFLFEYFSETQRNKGNFPGRFSGRQFSNSRSEMNVSTLELGDSALYLCASSFQSGTFEAFFGQGTRLTVV.

The J gene is TRBJ1-1, the V gene TRBV7-9, with 10 bases lining up with TRBD1. CDR1 and CDR2 (germline): SEHNR, FQNEAQ (reference sequence). The trim removed 3 bases at V and 5 bases at J, leaving 9 bases unmatched. This CDR3 has 16 amino acids. The CDR3 spells CASSLGQGSPWTEAFF. The CDR3 region has the DNA TGTGCCAGCAGCTTGGGACAGGGGTCCCCGTGGACTGAAGCTTTCTTT.

This clonotype occurred a few times. This chain joins TRBV23-1 and TRBJ2-2; D is possibly TRBD1 or TRBD2 (7 bases each). TRBV23-1 is annotated as an ORF whose role is uncertain. The ends were cut back, 8 bases at V and 3 bases at J, with 16 bases in the middle. This CDR3 spans 15 amino acids. CDR3 nucleotide sequence: TGCGCCAGCGAAGGGAGGGGGCGTGACACCGGGGAGCTGTTTTTT. Its protein product is CASEGRGRDTGELFF.

The J gene is TRBJ2-2, the V gene TRBV7-9; maybe TRBD2 (5 bases). The germline V gene encodes CDR1 SEHNR and CDR2 FQNEAQ (reference sequence). The CDR3 is 16 amino acids. V lost 5 bases to trimming and J lost 6 bases, with 19 bases between them. CDR3 in DNA: TGTGCCAGCAGCCCCGGACTTGGAATAGGAGCCGGGGAGCTGTTTTTT. This translates into CASSPGLGIGAGELFF.

The rearrangement joins TRBV29-1 to TRBJ1-1; 9 positions agree with TRBD1. J gave up 3 bases and V 6 bases, and 11 bases lay outside the gene matches. The CDR3 consists of 15 residues. Germline V gene sequence: CDR1 SQVTM, CDR2 ANQGSEA. The CDR3 DNA reads TGCAGCGTCGGGCATACGGGACAGGGAGACACTGAAGCTTTCTTT. It encodes CSVGHTGQGDTEAFF.

The chain employs TRBV2 and TRBJ1-1; D remains ambiguous. Per the germline V gene, CDR1 is SNHLY and CDR2 is FYNNEI. V shed 4 bases and J shed 7 bases, with 13 bases lying between them. The CDR3 covers 13 residues. CDR3 region: CASSVGRRFEAFF. The DNA of the CDR3 is TGTGCCAGCAGTGTGGGTCGACGATTTGAAGCTTTCTTT. Together with reference TRBV2 and TRBJ1-1, the CDR3 gives the full variable domain: EPEVTQTPSHQVTQMGQEVILRCVPISNHLYFYWYRQILGQKVEFLVSFYNNEISEKSEIFDDQFSVERPDGSNFTLKIRSTKLEDSAMYFCASSVGRRFEAFFGQGTRLTVV.